This note documents a single TCR beta chain sequence. Its antigen is still unknown. This record belongs to a study of spatial heterogeneity in lung cancer. Points from the study as a whole: Tumor mutation counts were tracked by expanded intratumoral alpha and beta TCR counts.

The time point: sample taken at primary tumor resection. TCRdb ran MiXCR on the 5' RACE reads and lists one entry per CDR3 protein. The sample gives approximately 11,000 distinct CDR3 sequences, approximately 15% of which show up once; 15% is in the top ten. The CDR3 totals 11 residues. Germline V gene data show CDR1 as SQVTM and CDR2 as ANQGSEA. The V end was cut by 3 bases, the J end by 5 bases, with 8 bases between. The input for sequencing was lung tumor tissue, taken at surgery. The chain uses TRBV29-1 and TRBJ2-7; D is perhaps TRBD2 (5 bases). This TCR derives from a male donor with early-stage non-small cell lung cancer. CDR3 in DNA: TGCAGCGTTGAGGCGGGTAACGAGCAGTACTTC. Its translation: CSVEAGNEQYF.